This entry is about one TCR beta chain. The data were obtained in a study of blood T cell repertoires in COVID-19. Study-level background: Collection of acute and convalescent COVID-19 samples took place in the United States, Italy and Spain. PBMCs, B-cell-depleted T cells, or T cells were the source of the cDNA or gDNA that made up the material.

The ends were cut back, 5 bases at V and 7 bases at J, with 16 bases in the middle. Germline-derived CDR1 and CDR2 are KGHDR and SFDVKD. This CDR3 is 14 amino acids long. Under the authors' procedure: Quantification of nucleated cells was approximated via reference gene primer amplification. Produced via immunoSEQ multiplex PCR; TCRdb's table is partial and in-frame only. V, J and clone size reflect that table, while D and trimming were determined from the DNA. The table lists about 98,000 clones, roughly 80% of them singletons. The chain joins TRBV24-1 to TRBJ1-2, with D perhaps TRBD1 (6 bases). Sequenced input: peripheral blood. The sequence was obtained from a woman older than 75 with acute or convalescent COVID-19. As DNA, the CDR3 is TGTGCCACCAGTGCACCCGACAGGTTAGGTGGCTACACCTTC. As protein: CATSAPDRLGGYTF.